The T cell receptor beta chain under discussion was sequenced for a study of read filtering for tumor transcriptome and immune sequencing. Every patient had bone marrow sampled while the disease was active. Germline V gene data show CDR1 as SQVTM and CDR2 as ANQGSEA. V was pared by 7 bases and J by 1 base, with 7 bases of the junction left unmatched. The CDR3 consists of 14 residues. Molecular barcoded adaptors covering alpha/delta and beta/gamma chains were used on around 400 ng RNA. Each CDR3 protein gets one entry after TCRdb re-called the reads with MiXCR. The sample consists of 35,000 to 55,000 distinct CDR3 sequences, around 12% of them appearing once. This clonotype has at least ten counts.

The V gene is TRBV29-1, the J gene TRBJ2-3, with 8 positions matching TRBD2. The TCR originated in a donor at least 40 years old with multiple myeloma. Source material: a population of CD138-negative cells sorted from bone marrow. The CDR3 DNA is TGCAGCGCCAACGGACTAGCTGGCACAGATACGCAGTATTTT. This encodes CSANGLAGTDTQYF.